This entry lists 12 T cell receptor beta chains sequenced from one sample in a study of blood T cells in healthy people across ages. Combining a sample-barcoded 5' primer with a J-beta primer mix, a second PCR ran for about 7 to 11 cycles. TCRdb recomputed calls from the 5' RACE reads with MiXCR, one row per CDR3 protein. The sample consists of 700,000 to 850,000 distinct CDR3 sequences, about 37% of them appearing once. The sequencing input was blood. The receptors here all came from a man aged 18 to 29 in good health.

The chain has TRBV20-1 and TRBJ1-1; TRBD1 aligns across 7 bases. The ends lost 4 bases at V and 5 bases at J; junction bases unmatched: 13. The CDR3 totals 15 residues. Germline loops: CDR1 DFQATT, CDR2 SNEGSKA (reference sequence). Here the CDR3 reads CSAIYRGIKETEAFF. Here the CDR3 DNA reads TGCAGTGCTATTTACAGGGGTATTAAGGAAACTGAAGCTTTCTTT.

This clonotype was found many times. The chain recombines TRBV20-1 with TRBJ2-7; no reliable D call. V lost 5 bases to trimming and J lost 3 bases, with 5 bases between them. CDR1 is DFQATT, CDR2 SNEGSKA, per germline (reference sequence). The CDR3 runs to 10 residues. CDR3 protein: CSAYSYEQYF. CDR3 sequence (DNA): TGCAGTGCTTACAGCTACGAGCAGTACTTC.

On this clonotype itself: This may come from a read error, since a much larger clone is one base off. The CDR3 bases are TGTGCCACCAGCAGAGATCGAGGGGCAGATACGCAGTATTTT. Translating gives CATSRDRGADTQYF. This rearrangement joins TRBV15 to TRBJ2-3, with D perhaps matching TRBD1 or TRBD2 (5 bases each). Per the germline V gene, CDR1 is LNHNV and CDR2 is YYDKDF (reference sequence). V lost 0 bases and J 4 bases, leaving 8 bases between the germline ends. The CDR3 is 14 residues long.

In nucleotides, the CDR3 is TGCGCCAGCAGCCAAGTGGATGTCACCGGGGAGCTGTTTTTT. This encodes CASSQVDVTGELFF. V gene TRBV5-1 combines with J gene TRBJ2-2; D gene ambiguous. The CDR3 runs to 14 residues. CDR1 and CDR2 (germline): SGHRS, YFSETQ. V lost 4 bases and J 4 bases, leaving 11 bases between the germline ends.

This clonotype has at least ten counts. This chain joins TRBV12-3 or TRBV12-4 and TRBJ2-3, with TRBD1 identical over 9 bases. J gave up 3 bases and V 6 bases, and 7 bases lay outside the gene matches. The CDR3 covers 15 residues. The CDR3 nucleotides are TGTGCCAGCAGACCGCCGGGACAGGGAACAGATACGCAGTATTTT. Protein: CASRPPGQGTDTQYF.

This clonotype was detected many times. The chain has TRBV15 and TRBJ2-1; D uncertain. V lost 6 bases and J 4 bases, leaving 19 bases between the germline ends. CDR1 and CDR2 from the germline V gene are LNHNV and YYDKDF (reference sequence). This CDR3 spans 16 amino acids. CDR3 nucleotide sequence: TGTGCCACCAGGATGGGTCTGGACGGTACTTACAATGAGCAGTTCTTC. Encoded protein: CATRMGLDGTYNEQFF.

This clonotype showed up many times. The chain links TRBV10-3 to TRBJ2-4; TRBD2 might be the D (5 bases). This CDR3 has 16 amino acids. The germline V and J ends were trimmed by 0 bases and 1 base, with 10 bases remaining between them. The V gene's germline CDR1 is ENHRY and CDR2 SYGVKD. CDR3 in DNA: TGTGCCATCAGTGAGTCCGGGGTTGGGGCCAAAAACATTCAGTACTTC. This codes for CAISESGVGAKNIQYF.

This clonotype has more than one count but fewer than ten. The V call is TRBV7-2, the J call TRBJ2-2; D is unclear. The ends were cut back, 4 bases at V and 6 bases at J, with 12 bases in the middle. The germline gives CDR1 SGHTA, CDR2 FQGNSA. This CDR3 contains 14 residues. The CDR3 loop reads CASSSSSLPGELFF. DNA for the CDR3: TGTGCCAGCAGCTCCTCATCGCTCCCCGGGGAGCTGTTTTTT.

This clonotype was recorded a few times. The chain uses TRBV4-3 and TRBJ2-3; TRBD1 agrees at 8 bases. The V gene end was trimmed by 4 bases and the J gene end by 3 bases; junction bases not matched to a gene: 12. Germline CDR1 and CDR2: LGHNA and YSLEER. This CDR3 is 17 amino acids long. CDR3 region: CASSRDDRTGYTDTQYF. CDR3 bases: TGCGCCAGCAGCCGAGACGACCGGACAGGGTATACAGATACGCAGTATTTT.

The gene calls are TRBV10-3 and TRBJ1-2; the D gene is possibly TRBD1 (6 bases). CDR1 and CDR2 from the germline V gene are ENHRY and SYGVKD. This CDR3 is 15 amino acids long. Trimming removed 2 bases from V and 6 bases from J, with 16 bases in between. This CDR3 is CAISENLQGMDGYTF. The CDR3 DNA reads TGTGCCATCAGTGAGAATTTGCAGGGGATGGATGGCTACACCTTC.

CDR3 nucleotide sequence: TGTGCCAGCAGTGTTTTAGGGGGTTCACCCCTCCACTTT. Protein sequence: CASSVLGGSPLHF. V gene TRBV25-1 combines with J gene TRBJ1-6, with D possibly being TRBD1 (6 bases). V shed 4 bases and J shed 9 bases, with 10 bases lying between them. CDR1 is MGHDK and CDR2 is SYGVNS in the germline V gene. This CDR3 is built from 13 residues.

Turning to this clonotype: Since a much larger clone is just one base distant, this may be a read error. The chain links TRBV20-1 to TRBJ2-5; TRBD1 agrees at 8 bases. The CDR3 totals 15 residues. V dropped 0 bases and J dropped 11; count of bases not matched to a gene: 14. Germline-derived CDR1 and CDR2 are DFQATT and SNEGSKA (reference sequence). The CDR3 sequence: CSARDLDRVNNEQYF. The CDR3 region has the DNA TGCAGTGCTAGAGATTTGGACAGGGTGAACAATGAGCAGTACTTC.